This T cell receptor (beta chain) comes out of a study of blood T cells in healthy people across ages. Looking at the study overall: Template switching caught about one barcoded beta molecule for each two T cells.

A second PCR, run for roughly 7 to 12 cycles, used a sample-barcoded 5' primer plus a J-beta primer mix. TCRdb ran MiXCR on the 5' RACE reads and lists one entry per CDR3 protein. The sample contains almost 800,000 distinct CDR3 sequences, roughly 64% of which appear only once. The specimen was blood. This sequence originates from a man aged 25-45 years in good health.

The CDR3: CASSQGDGGLSSYGYTF. The CDR3 coding sequence is TGCGCCAGCAGCCAGGGGGACGGGGGTCTGTCCTCCTATGGCTACACCTTC. The chain has TRBV4-3 and TRBJ1-2; possible D gene TRBD1, 5 bases. In germline, CDR1 is LGHNA, CDR2 YSLEER. Trimming removed 3 bases at V and 4 bases at J, with 21 bases between. This CDR3 has 17 amino acids.